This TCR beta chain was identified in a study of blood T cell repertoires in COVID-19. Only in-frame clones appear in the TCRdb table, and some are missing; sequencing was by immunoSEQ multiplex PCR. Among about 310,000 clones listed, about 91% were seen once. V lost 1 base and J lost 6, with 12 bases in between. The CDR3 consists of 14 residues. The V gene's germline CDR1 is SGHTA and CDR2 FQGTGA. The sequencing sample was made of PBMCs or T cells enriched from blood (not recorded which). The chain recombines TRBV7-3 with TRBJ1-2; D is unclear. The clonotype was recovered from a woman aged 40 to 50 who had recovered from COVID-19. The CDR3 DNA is TGTGCCAGCAGCTTAAGGGTGAGGTTTGATGGCTACACCTTC. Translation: CASSLRVRFDGYTF.